This T cell receptor (beta chain) is drawn from a study of early T cells in non-severe SARS-CoV-2 infection. Looking at the study overall: The authors sequenced bulk RNA from unsorted whole blood, leaving chains unpaired. Regarding the study as a whole: In VDJdb matching, anti-spike CD8 responses were favored while private and CD4 specificities went missing.

Researchers tagged individual cDNA molecules with unique molecular identifiers. A single record per CDR3 protein comes from TCRdb applying MiXCR to the 5' RACE reads. The data contain around 40,000 distinct CDR3 sequences, around 5.7% of them seen just once; the ten biggest clones take up 4.8%. This clonotype occurred many times. Its specificity is not known. Germline CDR1 GTSNPN, CDR2 SVGIG (reference sequence). The CDR3 is made up of 15 amino acids. The V end lost 0 bases, the J end lost 3 bases, and 14 bases lay between the germline ends. The sequenced sample was whole blood. The chain links TRBV30 to TRBJ1-1; tentative D call: TRBD1 (6 bases). The sequence came from an adult who was a healthcare worker with PCR-confirmed SARS-CoV-2 infection or an uninfected control (not recorded which). The CDR3 DNA is TGTGCCTGGAGTGTTGGGGGGGCGTGGGACACTGAAGCTTTCTTT. It translates to CAWSVGGAWDTEAFF.